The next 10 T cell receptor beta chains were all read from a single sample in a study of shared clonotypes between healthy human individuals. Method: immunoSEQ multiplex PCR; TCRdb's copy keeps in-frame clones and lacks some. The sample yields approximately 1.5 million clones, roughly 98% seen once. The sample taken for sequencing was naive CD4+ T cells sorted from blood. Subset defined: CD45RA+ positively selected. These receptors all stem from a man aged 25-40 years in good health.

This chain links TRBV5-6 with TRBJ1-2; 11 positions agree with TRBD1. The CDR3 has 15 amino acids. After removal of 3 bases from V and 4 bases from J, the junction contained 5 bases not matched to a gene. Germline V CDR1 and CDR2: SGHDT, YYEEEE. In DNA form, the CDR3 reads TGTGCCAGCAGCTACCGGGACAGGGGGGTCTATGGCTACACCTTC. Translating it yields CASSYRDRGVYGYTF. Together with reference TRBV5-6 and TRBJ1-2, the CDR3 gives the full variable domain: DAGVTQSPTHLIKTRGQQVTLRCSPKSGHDTVSWYQQALGQGPQFIFQYYEEEERQRGNFPDRFSGHQFPNYSSELNVNALLLGDSALYLCASSYRDRGVYGYTFGSGTRLTVV.

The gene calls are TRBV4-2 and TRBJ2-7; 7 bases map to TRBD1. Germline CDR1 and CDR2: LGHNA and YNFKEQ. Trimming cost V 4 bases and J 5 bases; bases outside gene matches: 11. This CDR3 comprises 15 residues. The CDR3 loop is CASSLTTGSFDEQYF. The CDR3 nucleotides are TGTGCCAGCAGCCTCACGACAGGGAGTTTCGACGAGCAGTACTTC.

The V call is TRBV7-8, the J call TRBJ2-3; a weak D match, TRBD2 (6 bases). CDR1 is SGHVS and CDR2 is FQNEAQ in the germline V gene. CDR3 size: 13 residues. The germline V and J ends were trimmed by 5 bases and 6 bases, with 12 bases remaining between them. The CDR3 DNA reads TGTGCCAGCAGCCTCAGCGGGCCTGATACGCAGTATTTT. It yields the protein CASSLSGPDTQYF.

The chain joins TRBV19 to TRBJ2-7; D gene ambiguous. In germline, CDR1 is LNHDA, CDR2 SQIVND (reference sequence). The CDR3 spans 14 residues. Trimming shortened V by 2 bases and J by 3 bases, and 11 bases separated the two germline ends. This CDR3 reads CASSIQVLGYEQYF. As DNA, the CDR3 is TGTGCCAGTAGTATACAAGTCCTCGGCTACGAGCAGTACTTC.

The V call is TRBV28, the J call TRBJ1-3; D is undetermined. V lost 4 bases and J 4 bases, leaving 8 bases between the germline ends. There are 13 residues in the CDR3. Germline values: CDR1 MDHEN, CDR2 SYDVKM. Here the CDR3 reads CASSSMYGNTIYF. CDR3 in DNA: TGTGCCAGCAGTTCTATGTACGGAAACACCATATATTTT.

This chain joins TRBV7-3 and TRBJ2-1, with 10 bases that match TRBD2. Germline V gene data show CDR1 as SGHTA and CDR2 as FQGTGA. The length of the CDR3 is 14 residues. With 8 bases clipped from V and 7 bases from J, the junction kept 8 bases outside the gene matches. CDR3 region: CASGRAGGWNEQFF. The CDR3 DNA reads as TGTGCCAGCGGAAGAGCGGGAGGGTGGAATGAGCAGTTCTTC.

The chain's CDR3 is CASSLLAAMGEQYF. DNA for the CDR3: TGTGCCAGCAGCTTACTAGCGGCCATGGGGGAGCAGTACTTC. The chain is built from TRBV7-2 and TRBJ2-7, with 7 bases matching TRBD2. Germline assignment: CDR1 SGHTA and CDR2 FQGNSA. The CDR3 spans 14 residues. V lost 2 bases and J lost 7; bases outside the gene matches: 8.

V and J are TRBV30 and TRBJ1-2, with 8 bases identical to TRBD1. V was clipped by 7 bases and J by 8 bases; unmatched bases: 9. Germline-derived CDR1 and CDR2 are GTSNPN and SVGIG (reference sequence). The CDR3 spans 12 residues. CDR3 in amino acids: CALQGDSEGYTF. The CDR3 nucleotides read TGTGCCTTACAGGGGGATTCGGAGGGCTACACCTTC.

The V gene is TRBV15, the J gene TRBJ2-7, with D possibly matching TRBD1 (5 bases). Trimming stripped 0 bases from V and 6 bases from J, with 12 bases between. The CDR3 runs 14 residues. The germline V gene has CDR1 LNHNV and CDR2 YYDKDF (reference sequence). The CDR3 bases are TGTGCCACCAGCAGAGACAGGGTTTTAGGCGAGCAGTACTTC. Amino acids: CATSRDRVLGEQYF.

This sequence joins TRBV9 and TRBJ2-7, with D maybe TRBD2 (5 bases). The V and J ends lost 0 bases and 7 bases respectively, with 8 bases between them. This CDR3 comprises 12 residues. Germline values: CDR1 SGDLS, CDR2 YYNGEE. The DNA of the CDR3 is TGTGCCAGCAGCGTAGCTGAGGGAGAGCAGTACTTC. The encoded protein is CASSVAEGEQYF.